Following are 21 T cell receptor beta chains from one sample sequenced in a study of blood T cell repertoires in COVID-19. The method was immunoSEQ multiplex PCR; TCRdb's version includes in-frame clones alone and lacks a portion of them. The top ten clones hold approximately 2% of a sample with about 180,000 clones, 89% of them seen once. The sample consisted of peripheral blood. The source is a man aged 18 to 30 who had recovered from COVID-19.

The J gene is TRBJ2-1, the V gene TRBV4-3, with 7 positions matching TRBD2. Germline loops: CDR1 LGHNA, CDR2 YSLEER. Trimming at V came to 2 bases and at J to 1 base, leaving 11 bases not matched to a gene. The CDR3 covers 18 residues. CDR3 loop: CASSQIVSGAGSYNEQFF. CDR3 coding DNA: TGCGCCAGCAGCCAAATCGTATCTGGAGCGGGATCCTACAATGAGCAGTTCTTC.

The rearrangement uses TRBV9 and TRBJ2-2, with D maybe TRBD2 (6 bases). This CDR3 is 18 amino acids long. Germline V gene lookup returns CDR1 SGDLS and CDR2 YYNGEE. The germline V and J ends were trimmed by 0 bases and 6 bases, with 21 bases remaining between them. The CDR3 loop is CASSVGAAGKGFAGELFF. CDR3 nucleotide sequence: TGTGCCAGCAGCGTAGGTGCAGCGGGTAAGGGTTTTGCCGGGGAGCTGTTTTTT. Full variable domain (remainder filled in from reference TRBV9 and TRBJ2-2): DSGVTQTPKHLITATGQRVTLRCSPRSGDLSVYWYQQSLDQGLQFLIQYYNGEERAKGNILERFSAQQFPDLHSELNLSSLELGDSALYFCASSVGAAGKGFAGELFFGEGSRLTVL.

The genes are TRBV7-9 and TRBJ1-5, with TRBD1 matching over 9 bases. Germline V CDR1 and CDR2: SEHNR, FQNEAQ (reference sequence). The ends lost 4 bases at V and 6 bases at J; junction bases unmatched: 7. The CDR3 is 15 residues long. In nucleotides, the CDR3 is TGTGCCAGCAGCTGGGGTGGGACAGGGATTCAGCCCCAGCATTTT. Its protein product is CASSWGGTGIQPQHF.

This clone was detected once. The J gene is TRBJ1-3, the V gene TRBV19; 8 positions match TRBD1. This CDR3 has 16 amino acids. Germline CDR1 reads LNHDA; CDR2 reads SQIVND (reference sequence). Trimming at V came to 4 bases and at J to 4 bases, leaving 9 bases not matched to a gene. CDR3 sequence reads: CASSTTGEKPGNTIYF. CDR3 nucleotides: TGTGCCAGTAGTACGACAGGGGAGAAACCGGGAAACACCATATATTTT.

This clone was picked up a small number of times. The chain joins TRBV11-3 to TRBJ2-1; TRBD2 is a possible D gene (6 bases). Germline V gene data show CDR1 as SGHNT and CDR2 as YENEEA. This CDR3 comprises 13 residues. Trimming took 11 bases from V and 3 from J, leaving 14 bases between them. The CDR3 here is CASGGTDYNEQFF. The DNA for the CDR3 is TGTGCCTCCGGCGGGACGGACTACAATGAGCAGTTCTTC.

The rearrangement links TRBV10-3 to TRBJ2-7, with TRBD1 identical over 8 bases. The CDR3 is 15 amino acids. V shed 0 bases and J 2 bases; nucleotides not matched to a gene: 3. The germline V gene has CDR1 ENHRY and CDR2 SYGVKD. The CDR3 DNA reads TGTGCCATCAGTGAGTCCGGACAGGGTACCTACGAGCAGTACTTC. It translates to CAISESGQGTYEQYF.

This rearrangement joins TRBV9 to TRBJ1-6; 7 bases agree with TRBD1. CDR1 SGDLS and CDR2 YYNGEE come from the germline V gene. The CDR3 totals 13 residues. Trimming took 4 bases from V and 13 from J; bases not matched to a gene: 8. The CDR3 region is CASSTSGQSPLHF. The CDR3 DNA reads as TGTGCCAGCAGCACTTCGGGACAGTCTCCCCTCCACTTT.

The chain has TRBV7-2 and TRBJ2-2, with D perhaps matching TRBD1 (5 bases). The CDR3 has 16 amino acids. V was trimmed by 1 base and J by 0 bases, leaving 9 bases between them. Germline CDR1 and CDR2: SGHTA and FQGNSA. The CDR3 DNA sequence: TGTGCCAGCAGCTTAGGAGTCAGGGCGAACACCGGGGAGCTGTTTTTT. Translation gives CASSLGVRANTGELFF.

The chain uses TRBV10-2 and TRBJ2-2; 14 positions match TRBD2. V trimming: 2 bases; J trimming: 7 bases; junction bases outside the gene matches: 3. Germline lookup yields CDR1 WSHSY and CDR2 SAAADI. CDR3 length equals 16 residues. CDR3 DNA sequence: TGCGCCAGCAGTGAGCTCGGGACTAGCGGGAGCGGGGAGCTGTTTTTT. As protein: CASSELGTSGSGELFF.

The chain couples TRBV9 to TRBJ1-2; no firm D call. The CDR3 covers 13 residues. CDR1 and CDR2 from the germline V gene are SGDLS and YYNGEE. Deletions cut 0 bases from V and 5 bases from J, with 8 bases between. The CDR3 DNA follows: TGTGCCAGCAGCGTAGGCGGCGGGTATGGCTACACCTTC. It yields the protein CASSVGGGYGYTF.

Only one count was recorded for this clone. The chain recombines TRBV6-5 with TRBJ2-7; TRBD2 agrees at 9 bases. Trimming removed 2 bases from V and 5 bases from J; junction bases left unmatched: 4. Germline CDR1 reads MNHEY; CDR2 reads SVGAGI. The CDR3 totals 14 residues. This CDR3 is CASSYVAGEDEQYF. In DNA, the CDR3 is TGTGCCAGCAGTTACGTAGCGGGAGAGGACGAGCAGTACTTC.

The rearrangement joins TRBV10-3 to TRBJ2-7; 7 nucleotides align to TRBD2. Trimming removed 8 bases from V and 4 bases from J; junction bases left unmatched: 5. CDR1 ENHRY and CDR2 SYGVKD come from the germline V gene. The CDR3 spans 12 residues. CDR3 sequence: CAIAGGLYEQYF. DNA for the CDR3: TGTGCCATCGCCGGGGGGTTGTACGAGCAGTACTTC.

CDR3 DNA sequence: TGCGCCAGCAGTGGGACTAGCGGGAGGGCCGGGTCCTACGAGCAGTACTTC. It codes for CASSGTSGRAGSYEQYF. The chain carries TRBV10-1 and TRBJ2-7; TRBD2 aligns across 15 bases. V shed 4 bases and J 1 base; nucleotides not matched to a gene: 5. The CDR3 has 17 amino acids. Germline V gives CDR1 WNHNN, CDR2 SYGVQD (reference sequence).

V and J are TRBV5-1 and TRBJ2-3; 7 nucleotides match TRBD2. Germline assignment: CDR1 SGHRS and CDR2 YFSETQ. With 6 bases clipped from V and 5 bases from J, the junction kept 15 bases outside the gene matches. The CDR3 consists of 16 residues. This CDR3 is CASNPWLADRRDTQYF. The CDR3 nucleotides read TGCGCCAGCAACCCCTGGCTAGCGGACCGCCGAGATACGCAGTATTTT. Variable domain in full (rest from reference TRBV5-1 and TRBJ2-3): KAGVTQTPRYLIKTRGQQVTLSCSPISGHRSVSWYQQTPGQGLQFLFEYFSETQRNKGNFPGRFSGRQFSNSRSEMNVSTLELGDSALYLCASNPWLADRRDTQYFGPGTRLTVL.

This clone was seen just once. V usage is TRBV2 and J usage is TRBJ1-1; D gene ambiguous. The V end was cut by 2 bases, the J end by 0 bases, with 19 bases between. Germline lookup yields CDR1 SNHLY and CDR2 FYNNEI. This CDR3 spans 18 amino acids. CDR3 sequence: CASSESRTITPMNTEAFF. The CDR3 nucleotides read TGTGCCAGCAGTGAAAGTCGTACTATAACCCCCATGAACACTGAAGCTTTCTTT.

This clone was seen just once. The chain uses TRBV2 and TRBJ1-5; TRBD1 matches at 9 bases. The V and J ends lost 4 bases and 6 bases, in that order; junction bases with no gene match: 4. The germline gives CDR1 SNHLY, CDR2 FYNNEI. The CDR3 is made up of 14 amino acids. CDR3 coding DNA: TGTGCCAGCAGTGGTGGGACAGGGCGTCAGCCCCAGCATTTT. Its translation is CASSGGTGRQPQHF.

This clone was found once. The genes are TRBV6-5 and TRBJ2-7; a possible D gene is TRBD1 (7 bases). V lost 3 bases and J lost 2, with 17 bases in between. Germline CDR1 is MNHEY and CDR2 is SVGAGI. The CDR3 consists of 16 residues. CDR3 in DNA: TGTGCCAGCAGTTATATGAGAGGAGGGGGCACCTACGAGCAGTACTTC. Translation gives CASSYMRGGGTYEQYF.

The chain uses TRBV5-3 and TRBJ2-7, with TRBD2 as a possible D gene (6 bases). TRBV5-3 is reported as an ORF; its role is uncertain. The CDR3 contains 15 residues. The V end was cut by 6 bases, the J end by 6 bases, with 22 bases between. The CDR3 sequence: CARTRRDRDLFEQYF. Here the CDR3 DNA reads TGTGCCAGAACACGGCGGGATAGGGACCTCTTCGAGCAGTACTTC.

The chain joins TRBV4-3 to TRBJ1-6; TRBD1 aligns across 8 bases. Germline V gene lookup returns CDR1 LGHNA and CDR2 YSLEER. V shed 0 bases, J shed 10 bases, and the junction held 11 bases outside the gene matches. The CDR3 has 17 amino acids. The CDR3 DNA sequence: TGCGCCAGCAGCCAAGATCCCGCAGGGGGCGCCCGATCACCCCTCCACTTT. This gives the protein CASSQDPAGGARSPLHF.

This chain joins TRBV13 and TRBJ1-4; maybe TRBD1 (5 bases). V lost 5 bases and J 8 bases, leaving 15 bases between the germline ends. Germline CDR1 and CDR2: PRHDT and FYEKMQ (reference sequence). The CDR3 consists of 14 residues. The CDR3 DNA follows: TGTGCCAGCAGCCCGGGGACTCGAAGAGAAAAACTGTTTTTT. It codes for CASSPGTRREKLFF. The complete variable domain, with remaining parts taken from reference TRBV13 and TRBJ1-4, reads AAGVIQSPRHLIKEKRETATLKCYPIPRHDTVYWYQQGPGQDPQFLISFYEKMQSDKGSIPDRFSAQQFSDYHSELNMSSLELGDSALYFCASSPGTRREKLFFGSGTQLSVL.

In nucleotides, the CDR3 is TGCGCCAGCAGCCAAGAGCGGCAGAATCAGCCCCAGCATTTT. The encoded protein is CASSQERQNQPQHF. The gene calls are TRBV4-3 and TRBJ1-5, with no clear D. CDR1 LGHNA and CDR2 YSLEER come from the germline V gene. The CDR3 runs to 14 residues. The ends were cut back, 0 bases at V and 4 bases at J, with 7 bases in the middle.